The clone carrying this T cell receptor (beta chain) was detected once. Its antigen is not known. The sample is drawn from a study of vaccination effects on CD4 cells after COVID-19. Looking at the study overall: Relative to the second dose, post-vaccine samples were obtained a median of 72 days later.

Under the ViraFEST assay, PBMC were stimulated with viral peptide pools so that antigen-specific CD4+ T cells expanded. Sequencing was performed afterwards. Upon completion of more than 9 days in culture, CD4+ T cells were isolated. Vaccination of participants consisted of two doses of either the BNT162b2 or mRNA-1273 vaccine. Wells of roughly 2 million PBMC each were grown with about 9.5 IU/ml IL-2 and 9.5 to 10 ug/ml peptides. Replacing half the medium with IL-2 medium was done on days 3 and 7. Clones were sequenced by immunoSEQ multiplex PCR, and TCRdb holds only the in-frame ones, with some missing. The sample shows 30,000 to 40,000 clones, under 75% of them seen only once. This CDR3 has 13 residues. V lost 2 bases to trimming and J lost 9 bases, with 14 bases between them. Germline CDR1 and CDR2: KGHSH and LQKENI.

The source material was CD4+ T cells from PBMCs cultured with HCoV-229E spike peptides, sampled after COVID-19 vaccination. The J gene is TRBJ2-7, the V gene TRBV18, with a tentative D call TRBD2 (5 bases). The TCR comes from a human donor who received a COVID-19 vaccine. CDR3 DNA: TGTGCCAGCTCACCAGAGGGTCAGGCAGTGCAGTACTTC. This codes for CASSPEGQAVQYF.